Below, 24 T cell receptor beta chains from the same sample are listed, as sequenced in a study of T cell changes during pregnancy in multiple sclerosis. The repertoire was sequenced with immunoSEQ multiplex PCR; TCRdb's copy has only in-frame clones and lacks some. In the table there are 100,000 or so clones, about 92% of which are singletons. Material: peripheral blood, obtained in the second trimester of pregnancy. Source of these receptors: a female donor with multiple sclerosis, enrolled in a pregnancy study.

The CDR3 protein is CASSLGPPGGQAPYEQYF. In DNA form, the CDR3 reads TGTGCCAGCAGCTTAGGTCCGCCGGGAGGCCAGGCTCCCTACGAGCAGTACTTC. The gene calls are TRBV7-6 and TRBJ2-7; 7 bases are shared with TRBD2. Germline CDR1 and CDR2: SGHVS and FNYEAQ. Trimming at V came to 1 base and at J to 2 bases, leaving 14 bases not matched to a gene. The CDR3 has 18 residues.

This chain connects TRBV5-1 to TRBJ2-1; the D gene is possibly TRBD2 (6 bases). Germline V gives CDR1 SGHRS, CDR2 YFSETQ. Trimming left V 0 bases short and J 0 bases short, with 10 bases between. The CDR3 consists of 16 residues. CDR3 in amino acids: CASSLGVGSSYNEQFF. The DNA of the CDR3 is TGCGCCAGCAGCTTGGGAGTCGGGAGCTCCTACAATGAGCAGTTCTTC. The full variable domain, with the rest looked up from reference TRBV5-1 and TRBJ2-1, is KAGVTQTPRYLIKTRGQQVTLSCSPISGHRSVSWYQQTPGQGLQFLFEYFSETQRNKGNFPGRFSGRQFSNSRSEMNVSTLELGDSALYLCASSLGVGSSYNEQFFGPGTRLTVL.

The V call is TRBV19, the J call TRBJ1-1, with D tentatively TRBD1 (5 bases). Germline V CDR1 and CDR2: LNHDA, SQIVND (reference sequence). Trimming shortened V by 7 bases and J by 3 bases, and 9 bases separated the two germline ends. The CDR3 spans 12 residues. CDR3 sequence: CASIRGYTEAFF. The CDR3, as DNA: TGTGCCAGTATTCGGGGGTACACTGAAGCTTTCTTT.

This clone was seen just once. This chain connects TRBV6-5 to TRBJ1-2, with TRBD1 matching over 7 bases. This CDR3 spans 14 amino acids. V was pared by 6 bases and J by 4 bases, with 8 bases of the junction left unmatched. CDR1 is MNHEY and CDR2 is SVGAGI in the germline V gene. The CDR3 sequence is CASSPTGTIYGYTF. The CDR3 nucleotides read TGTGCCAGCAGCCCGACAGGGACCATCTATGGCTACACCTTC.

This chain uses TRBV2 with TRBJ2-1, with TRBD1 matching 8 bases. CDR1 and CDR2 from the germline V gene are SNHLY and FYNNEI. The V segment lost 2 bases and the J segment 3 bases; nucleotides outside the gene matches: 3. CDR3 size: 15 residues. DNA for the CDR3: TGTGCCAGCAGTGAACCACAGGGGGGCTACAATGAGCAGTTCTTC. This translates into CASSEPQGGYNEQFF. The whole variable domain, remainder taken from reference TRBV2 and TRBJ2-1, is EPEVTQTPSHQVTQMGQEVILRCVPISNHLYFYWYRQILGQKVEFLVSFYNNEISEKSEIFDDQFSVERPDGSNFTLKIRSTKLEDSAMYFCASSEPQGGYNEQFFGPGTRLTVL.

The CDR3 nucleotides are TGTGCCAGCAGCTTACAAGGGGGCTGGAACATTCAGTACTTC. It yields the protein CASSLQGGWNIQYF. This sequence joins TRBV7-3 and TRBJ2-4; 7 positions agree with TRBD1. Germline assignment: CDR1 SGHTA and CDR2 FQGTGA. The CDR3 length is 14 residues. The V gene end was trimmed by 2 bases and the J gene end by 7 bases; junction bases not matched to a gene: 5.

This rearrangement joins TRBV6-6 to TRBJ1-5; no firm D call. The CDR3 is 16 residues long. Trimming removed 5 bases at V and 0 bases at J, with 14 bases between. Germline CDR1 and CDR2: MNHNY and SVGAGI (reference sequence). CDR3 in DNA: TGTGCCAGCAGTCGTCCCGACTTGAATAGCAATCAGCCCCAGCATTTT. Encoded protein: CASSRPDLNSNQPQHF.

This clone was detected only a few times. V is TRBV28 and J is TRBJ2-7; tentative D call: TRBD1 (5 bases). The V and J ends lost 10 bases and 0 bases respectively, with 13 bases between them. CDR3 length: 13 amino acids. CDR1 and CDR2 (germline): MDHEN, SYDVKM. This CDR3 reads CATFQGSSYEQYF. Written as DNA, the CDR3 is TGTGCCACCTTCCAGGGCAGCTCCTACGAGCAGTACTTC.

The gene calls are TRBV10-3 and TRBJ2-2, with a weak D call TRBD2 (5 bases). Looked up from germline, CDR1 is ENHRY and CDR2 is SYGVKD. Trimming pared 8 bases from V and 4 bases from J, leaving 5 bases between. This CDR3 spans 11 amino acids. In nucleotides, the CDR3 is TGTGCCATCGGGAGCACCGGGGAGCTGTTTTTT. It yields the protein CAIGSTGELFF.

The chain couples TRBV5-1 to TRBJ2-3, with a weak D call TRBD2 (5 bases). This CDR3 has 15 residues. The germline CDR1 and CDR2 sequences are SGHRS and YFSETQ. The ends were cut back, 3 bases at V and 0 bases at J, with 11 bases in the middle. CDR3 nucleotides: TGCGCCAGCAGCTCTATCGGGGATAGCACAGATACGCAGTATTTT. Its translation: CASSSIGDSTDTQYF.

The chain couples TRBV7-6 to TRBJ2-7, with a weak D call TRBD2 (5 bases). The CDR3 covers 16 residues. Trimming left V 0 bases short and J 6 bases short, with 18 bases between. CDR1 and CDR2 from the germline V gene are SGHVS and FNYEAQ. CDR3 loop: CASSLAGSGREGEQYF. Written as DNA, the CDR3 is TGTGCCAGCAGCTTAGCGGGGAGCGGAAGGGAAGGCGAGCAGTACTTC.

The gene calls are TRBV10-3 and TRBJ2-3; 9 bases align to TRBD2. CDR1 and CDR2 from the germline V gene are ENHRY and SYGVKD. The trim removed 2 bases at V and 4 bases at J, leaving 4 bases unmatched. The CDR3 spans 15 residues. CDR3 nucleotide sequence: TGTGCCATCAGTGAGAGGGGCGGGGGGGCAGATACGCAGTATTTT. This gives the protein CAISERGGGADTQYF.

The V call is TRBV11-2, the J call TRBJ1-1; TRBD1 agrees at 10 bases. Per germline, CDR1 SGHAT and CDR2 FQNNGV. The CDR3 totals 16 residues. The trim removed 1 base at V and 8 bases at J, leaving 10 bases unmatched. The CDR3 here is CASSLVTGTGVGEAFF. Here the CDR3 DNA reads TGTGCCAGCAGCTTAGTTACGGGGACAGGGGTGGGAGAAGCTTTCTTT.

The CDR3 DNA sequence: TGTGCCAGCAGAACCAGCGGGAGGGCGAGCAATGAGCAGTTCTTC. This sequence encodes CASRTSGRASNEQFF. This chain links TRBV6-1 with TRBJ2-1, with 10 bases lining up with TRBD2. CDR3 length: 15 amino acids. V lost 6 bases and J lost 6; bases outside the gene matches: 8. The germline V gene has CDR1 MNHNS and CDR2 SASEGT.

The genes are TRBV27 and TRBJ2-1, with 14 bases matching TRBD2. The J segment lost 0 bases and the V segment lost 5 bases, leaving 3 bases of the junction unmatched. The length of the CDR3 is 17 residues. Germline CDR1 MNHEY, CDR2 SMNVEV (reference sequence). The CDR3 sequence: CASSPTSGRASYNEQFF. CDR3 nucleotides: TGTGCCAGCAGTCCGACTAGCGGGAGGGCCTCCTACAATGAGCAGTTCTTC.

DNA of the CDR3: TGTGCCAGCAGTCTGTCCGGGACTAGCGGGGGGAATGAGCAGTTCTTC. Its protein product is CASSLSGTSGGNEQFF. The chain is built from TRBV27 and TRBJ2-1; 15 nucleotides match TRBD2. Per germline, CDR1 MNHEY and CDR2 SMNVEV (reference sequence). The CDR3 covers 16 residues. J was trimmed by 7 bases and V by 5 bases; bases with no gene match: 6.

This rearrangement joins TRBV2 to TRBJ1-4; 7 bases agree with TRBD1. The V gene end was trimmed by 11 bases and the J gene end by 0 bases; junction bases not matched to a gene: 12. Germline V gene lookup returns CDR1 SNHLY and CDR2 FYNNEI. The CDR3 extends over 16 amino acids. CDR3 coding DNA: TGTGCCGCGCACGGGACAGATCTTGCAACTAATGAAAAACTGTTTTTT. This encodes CAAHGTDLATNEKLFF.

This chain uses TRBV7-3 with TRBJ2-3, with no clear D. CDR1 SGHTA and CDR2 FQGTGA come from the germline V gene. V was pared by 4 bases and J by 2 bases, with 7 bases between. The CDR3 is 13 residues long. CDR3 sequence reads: CASSSQNTDTQYF. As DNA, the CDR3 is TGTGCCAGCAGCTCTCAGAACACAGATACGCAGTATTTT.

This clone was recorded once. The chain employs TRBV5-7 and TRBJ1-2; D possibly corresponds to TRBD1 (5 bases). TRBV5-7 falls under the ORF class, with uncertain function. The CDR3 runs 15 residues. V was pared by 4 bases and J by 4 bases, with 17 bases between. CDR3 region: CASSRPVQGAYGYTF. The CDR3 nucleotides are TGTGCCAGCAGCCGGCCGGTACAAGGGGCCTATGGCTACACCTTC.

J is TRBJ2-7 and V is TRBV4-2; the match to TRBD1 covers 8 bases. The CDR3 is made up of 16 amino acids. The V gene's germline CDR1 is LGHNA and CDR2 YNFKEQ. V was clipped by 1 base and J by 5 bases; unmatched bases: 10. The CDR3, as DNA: TGTGCCAGCAGCCAAGGGACTGGACAGGGCAGGGACGAGCAGTACTTC. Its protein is CASSQGTGQGRDEQYF.

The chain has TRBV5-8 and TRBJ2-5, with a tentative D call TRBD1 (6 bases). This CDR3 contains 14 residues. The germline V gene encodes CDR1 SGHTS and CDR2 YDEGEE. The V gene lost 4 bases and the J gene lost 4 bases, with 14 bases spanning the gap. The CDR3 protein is CASSLAGARETQYF. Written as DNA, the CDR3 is TGTGCCAGCAGCCTGGCAGGGGCTCGAGAGACCCAGTACTTC.

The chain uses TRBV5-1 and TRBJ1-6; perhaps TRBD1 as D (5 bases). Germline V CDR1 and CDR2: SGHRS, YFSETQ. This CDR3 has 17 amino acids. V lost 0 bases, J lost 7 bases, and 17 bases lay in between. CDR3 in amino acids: CASSLAVGAVGNSPLHF. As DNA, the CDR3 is TGCGCCAGCAGCTTGGCCGTAGGGGCAGTGGGAAATTCACCCCTCCACTTT. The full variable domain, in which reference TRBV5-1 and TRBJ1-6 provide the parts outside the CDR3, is KAGVTQTPRYLIKTRGQQVTLSCSPISGHRSVSWYQQTPGQGLQFLFEYFSETQRNKGNFPGRFSGRQFSNSRSEMNVSTLELGDSALYLCASSLAVGAVGNSPLHFGNGTRLTVT.

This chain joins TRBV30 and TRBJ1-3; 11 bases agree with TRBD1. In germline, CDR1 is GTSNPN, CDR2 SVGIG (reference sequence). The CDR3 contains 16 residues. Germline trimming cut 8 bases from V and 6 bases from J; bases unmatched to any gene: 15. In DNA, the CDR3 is TGTGCCAGCTCGTTCCGGGACAGGGGGTTGGAAAACACCATATATTTT. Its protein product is CASSFRDRGLENTIYF. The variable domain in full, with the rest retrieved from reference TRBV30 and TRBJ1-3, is SQTIHQWPATLVQPVGSPLSLECTVEGTSNPNLYWYRQAAGRGLQLLFYSVGIGQISSEVPQNLSASRPQDRQFILSSKKLLLSDSGFYLCASSFRDRGLENTIYFGEGSWLTVV.

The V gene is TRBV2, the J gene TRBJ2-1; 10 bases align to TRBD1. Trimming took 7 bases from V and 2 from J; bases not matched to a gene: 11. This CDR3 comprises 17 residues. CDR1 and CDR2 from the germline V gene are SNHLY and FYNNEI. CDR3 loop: CASKGQGPNSPYNEQFF. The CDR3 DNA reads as TGTGCCAGCAAGGGACAGGGGCCGAATTCCCCCTACAATGAGCAGTTCTTC. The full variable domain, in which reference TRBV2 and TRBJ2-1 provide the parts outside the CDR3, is EPEVTQTPSHQVTQMGQEVILRCVPISNHLYFYWYRQILGQKVEFLVSFYNNEISEKSEIFDDQFSVERPDGSNFTLKIRSTKLEDSAMYFCASKGQGPNSPYNEQFFGPGTRLTVL.